This T cell receptor (beta chain) was identified in a study of beta chain features in type 1 diabetes. Study-level findings and limits: In every one of the four CD4+ subsets, TCRB CDR3s were moderately but significantly shorter in Type 1 diabetes patients.

The V end lost 3 bases, the J end lost 4 bases, and 12 bases lay between the germline ends. This CDR3 contains 14 residues. The germline CDR1 and CDR2 sequences are SNHLY and FYNNEI. Reverse transcription of all isolated RNA meant that expressed TCRB transcripts were sequenced. Generated by immunoSEQ multiplex PCR, the TCRdb table keeps only in-frame clones and is missing some. The data hold about 650,000 clones, with around 12% observed a single time. Remarks on this clone: Its antigen is not known.

Sample: naive CD4+ T cells from blood. The TCR sequence derives from a man between 25 and 39 years old with type 1 diabetes. The rearrangement uses TRBV2 and TRBJ1-2, with D perhaps TRBD1 (5 bases). As DNA, the CDR3 is TGTGCCAGCAGTGAGGGCAGGGATAGCTATGGCTACACCTTC. This translates into CASSEGRDSYGYTF.